The subject of this entry is one T cell receptor (beta chain). This sample was taken from a study of PD-1 blockade in classical Hodgkin lymphoma. Repertoires were generated with immunoSEQ multiplex PCR, while TCRdb's copy carries only in-frame clones and drops some. Of 25,000 to 35,000 clones listed, about 80% were seen once; the top ten hold about 0.8%. V gave up 4 bases and J gave up 8 bases; unmatched junction bases: 9. The CDR3 sequence is 14 residues long. Germline lookup yields CDR1 SGHDT and CDR2 YYEEEE. Specified time point: cycle 4 day 1 (C4D1), after less than 7 weeks of nivolumab. No patient escaped relapse after autologous stem cell transplantation, and brentuximab vedotin exposure varied. Starting with thawed PBMCs, CD4+ T cells were purified by magnetic negative selection.

The specimen was CD4+ T cells from blood, collected before the fourth cycle of nivolumab. The gene calls are TRBV5-6 and TRBJ1-2, with TRBD1 matching over 9 bases. The receptor's source is a human donor with classical Hodgkin lymphoma. CDR3 DNA sequence: TGTGCCAGCAGCCATCCGGGACAGGGAAAAGGCTACACCTTC. This encodes CASSHPGQGKGYTF.